This T cell receptor (beta chain) was profiled in a study of response to subunit inactivated influenza vaccine. Study-level results: Authors suggested that a seasonal influenza vaccination recruits few new T cells each time.

TCRdb ran MiXCR on the RT-PCR reads and lists one entry per CDR3 protein. Among hundreds of thousands of distinct CDR3 sequences listed, roughly 25% were seen once. V lost 2 bases and J lost 0; bases outside the gene matches: 3. The V gene's germline CDR1 is KGHDR and CDR2 SFDVKD. CDR3 length: 17 amino acids. As to this clonotype: Its target is unknown.

The material sequenced was CD4+ T cells sorted from PBMCs, taken 4 to 6 days after vaccination. This TCR derives from a man aged 50-59 years who received an inactivated influenza vaccine. The chain carries TRBV24-1 and TRBJ2-3; 11 positions agree with TRBD2. The DNA of the CDR3 is TGTGCCACCAGTGATTGGACTAGCGGGCCTAGCACAGATACGCAGTATTTT. Translation: CATSDWTSGPSTDTQYF.